The 24 T cell receptor beta chains below all came from one sample that was sequenced in a study of long-term antiretroviral therapy in people with HIV. Survey-level immunoSEQ v3.0 assays were run. Assay used: immunoSEQ multiplex PCR; TCRdb lists only in-frame clones, some missing. The sample has 20,000 to 25,000 clones, roughly 79% seen once. The sequencing here drew on unsorted PBMCs, taken 0.1 years before starting antiretroviral therapy. These receptors all stem from a man aged 40-49 years with HIV.

The chain joins TRBV5-5 to TRBJ1-4; D might be TRBD1 (5 bases). The germline V gene has CDR1 SGHKS and CDR2 YYEKEE (reference sequence). This CDR3 region has 15 residues. The V end lost 0 bases, the J end lost 5 bases, and 11 bases lay between the germline ends. Here the CDR3 reads CASSLDPGPNEKLFF. DNA of the CDR3: TGTGCCAGCAGCTTGGACCCGGGGCCGAATGAAAAACTGTTTTTT. The full variable domain, in which reference TRBV5-5 and TRBJ1-4 provide the parts outside the CDR3, is DAGVTQSPTHLIKTRGQQVTLRCSPISGHKSVSWYQQVLGQGPQFIFQYYEKEERGRGNFPDRFSARQFPNYSSELNVNALLLGDSALYLCASSLDPGPNEKLFFGSGTQLSVL.

The V gene is TRBV29-1, the J gene TRBJ1-2; TRBD1 agrees at 11 bases. From germline, CDR1 is SQVTM and CDR2 ANQGSEA. The junction had 9 bases not matched to a gene; V was cut back by 5 bases and J by 7 bases. The length of the CDR3 is 14 residues. Written as DNA, the CDR3 is TGCAGCGTTCGTGGGACCGGGACAGGGGGTGGCTACACCTTC. This codes for CSVRGTGTGGGYTF.

V is TRBV28 and J is TRBJ1-5; D gene uncertain. CDR1 is MDHEN, CDR2 SYDVKM, per germline. V was clipped by 5 bases and J by 7 bases, with 12 bases between them. The CDR3 is 13 residues long. CDR3 DNA sequence: TGTGCCAGCAGTACGGGAGGCGGGCAGCCCCAGCATTTT. Translating it yields CASSTGGGQPQHF.

CDR3 sequence (DNA): TGTGCCAGCAGGGGGGACAGGGCTTATGGCTACACCTTC. As protein: CASRGDRAYGYTF. The chain links TRBV2 to TRBJ1-2, with TRBD1 matching 9 bases. The J segment lost 5 bases and the V segment lost 6 bases, leaving 4 bases of the junction unmatched. CDR1 is SNHLY and CDR2 is FYNNEI in the germline V gene. This CDR3 has 13 amino acids.

The V and J genes are TRBV10-3 and TRBJ2-3, with a weak D call TRBD2 (5 bases). The germline V gene encodes CDR1 ENHRY and CDR2 SYGVKD. The germline V and J ends were trimmed by 3 bases and 2 bases, with 12 bases remaining between them. This CDR3 comprises 15 residues. DNA of the CDR3: TGTGCCATCAGTGAAGCGGTTACAACCACAGATACGCAGTATTTT. It translates to CAISEAVTTTDTQYF.

This clone was recorded once. The chain carries TRBV28 and TRBJ2-7; D is possibly TRBD2 (5 bases). This CDR3 region has 14 residues. CDR1 and CDR2 from the germline V gene are MDHEN and SYDVKM. The germline V and J ends were trimmed by 3 bases and 3 bases, with 12 bases remaining between them. This CDR3 is CASSFIGVGYEQYF. In DNA, the CDR3 is TGTGCCAGCAGTTTCATCGGGGTGGGCTACGAGCAGTACTTC.

The V call is TRBV4-1, the J call TRBJ2-5; TRBD1 matches 8 bases. V lost 4 bases to trimming and J lost 6 bases; unmatched junction nucleotides: 10. The germline CDR1 and CDR2 sequences are MGHRA and YSYEKL. CDR3 length equals 15 residues. The CDR3 nucleotides read TGCGCCAGCAGCCCCGCCTTCCAGGGGGCAAAGACCCAGTACTTC. Its protein is CASSPAFQGAKTQYF.

This chain uses TRBV5-5 with TRBJ1-1; possible D gene TRBD1, 6 bases. The V and J ends lost 0 bases and 0 bases respectively, with 9 bases between them. Germline loops: CDR1 SGHKS, CDR2 YYEKEE (reference sequence). The CDR3 is 15 amino acids. CDR3 sequence: CASSLGTAMNTEAFF. CDR3 bases: TGTGCCAGCAGCTTGGGGACAGCTATGAACACTGAAGCTTTCTTT.

The chain links TRBV5-6 to TRBJ2-5; D gene ambiguous. CDR1 and CDR2 from the germline V gene are SGHDT and YYEEEE. There are 16 residues in the CDR3. Trimming stripped 0 bases from V and 4 bases from J, with 16 bases between. Here the CDR3 DNA reads TGTGCCAGCAGCTTGGTTCGGTTATCGAGGCGAGAGACCCAGTACTTC. This gives the protein CASSLVRLSRRETQYF.

V is TRBV28 and J is TRBJ2-7; 8 nucleotides line up with TRBD2. CDR1 is MDHEN, CDR2 SYDVKM, per germline. The CDR3 has 16 residues. J gave up 2 bases and V 3 bases, and 9 bases lay outside the gene matches. The CDR3 DNA follows: TGTGCCAGCAGTTTCCGCCCTAGCGGGCCTACCTACGAGCAGTACTTC. Translated, it gives CASSFRPSGPTYEQYF.

This chain joins TRBV2 and TRBJ2-5; tentative D call: TRBD1 (5 bases). Deletions cut 6 bases from V and 2 bases from J, with 10 bases between. The CDR3 is 13 residues long. CDR1 SNHLY and CDR2 FYNNEI come from the germline V gene. The CDR3 bases are TGTGCCAGCAGCAAGGGGCAACAAGAGACCCAGTACTTC. This codes for CASSKGQQETQYF.

The rearrangement uses TRBV7-2 and TRBJ1-1; 8 nucleotides match TRBD1. The CDR3 covers 14 residues. V gave up 6 bases and J gave up 3 bases; unmatched junction bases: 6. Germline CDR1 is SGHTA and CDR2 is FQGNSA. CDR3 amino acids: CASRPGGAYTEAFF. The CDR3 DNA reads TGTGCCAGCAGACCAGGGGGCGCTTACACTGAAGCTTTCTTT.

V usage is TRBV11-3 and J usage is TRBJ2-5, with no clear D. The germline V gene encodes CDR1 SGHNT and CDR2 YENEEA. The CDR3 contains 15 residues. V lost 1 base and J 4 bases, leaving 13 bases between the germline ends. This CDR3 is CASSLGASWGETQYF. The CDR3 DNA reads TGTGCCAGCAGCTTAGGTGCCTCCTGGGGAGAGACCCAGTACTTC.

The genes are TRBV7-2 and TRBJ2-3; D is ambiguous. There are 13 residues in the CDR3. Germline V gene data show CDR1 as SGHTA and CDR2 as FQGNSA. Between the trimmed V and J ends, which lost 7 bases and 4 bases, there was a span of 12 bases. CDR3 bases: TGTGCCAGCACTCGCGCGGTGGCAGATACGCAGTATTTT. It specifies CASTRAVADTQYF.

This clone was recorded only once. This sequence joins TRBV7-8 and TRBJ2-7; no clear D. Trimming left V 4 bases short and J 3 bases short, with 16 bases between. There are 15 residues in the CDR3. Germline V lookup: CDR1 SGHVS, CDR2 FQNEAQ. CDR3 loop: CASSSSVLAYYEQYF. CDR3 DNA: TGTGCCAGCAGCTCCTCGGTCCTCGCATACTACGAGCAGTACTTC.

The chain has TRBV6-6 and TRBJ2-1; D is unresolved. Per the germline V gene, CDR1 is MNHNY and CDR2 is SVGAGI (reference sequence). This CDR3 has 14 amino acids. Trimming cost V 6 bases and J 6 bases, with 15 bases left between them. CDR3 in DNA: TGTGCCAGCAGCCCCTCCAGTAATACCAATGAGCAGTTCTTC. Its protein product is CASSPSSNTNEQFF.

This clone was counted only a few times. CDR3 amino acids: CASSQDRGGATDTQYF. CDR3 coding DNA: TGCGCCAGCAGCCAAGATCGCGGGGGAGCCACAGATACGCAGTATTTT. This chain connects TRBV4-1 to TRBJ2-3, with TRBD2 matching over 7 bases. The V segment lost 0 bases and the J segment 2 bases; nucleotides outside the gene matches: 5. This CDR3 has 16 amino acids. CDR1 and CDR2 from the germline V gene are MGHRA and YSYEKL.

The chain uses TRBV5-4 and TRBJ2-3; 11 positions agree with TRBD1. Germline V lookup: CDR1 SGHNT, CDR2 YYREEE (reference sequence). This CDR3 has 14 residues. The V segment lost 4 bases and the J segment 4 bases; nucleotides outside the gene matches: 2. The CDR3 here is CASSRDRGADTQYF. The DNA of the CDR3 is TGTGCCAGCAGCCGGGACAGGGGGGCAGATACGCAGTATTTT.

The V gene is TRBV4-1, the J gene TRBJ1-5; 7 bases agree with TRBD1. J was trimmed by 5 bases and V by 4 bases; bases with no gene match: 5. The CDR3 covers 14 residues. CDR1 is MGHRA, CDR2 YSYEKL, per germline. In DNA, the CDR3 is TGCGCCAGCAGCCGTACAGGGGAAGATCAGCCCCAGCATTTT. Translating gives CASSRTGEDQPQHF.

The V call is TRBV6-5, the J call TRBJ2-3; D unresolved. The CDR3 is 15 amino acids. V lost 4 bases to trimming and J lost 1 base, with 12 bases between them. In germline, CDR1 is MNHEY, CDR2 SVGAGI. The CDR3, as DNA: TGTGCCAGCAGTTTGGGTGCTACAGGCACAGATACGCAGTATTTT. This gives the protein CASSLGATGTDTQYF.

The chain uses TRBV13 and TRBJ1-2; D not resolved. Germline assignment: CDR1 PRHDT and CDR2 FYEKMQ (reference sequence). Trimming stripped 2 bases from V and 6 bases from J, with 10 bases between. This CDR3 spans 13 amino acids. CDR3 nucleotides: TGTGCCAGCAGCTTATTAGGGTATGATGGCTACACCTTC. Its translation: CASSLLGYDGYTF.

The chain is built from TRBV5-6 and TRBJ2-5; TRBD1 matches at 9 bases. V was pared by 0 bases and J by 5 bases, with 8 bases of the junction left unmatched. The CDR3 is made up of 16 amino acids. Per the germline V gene, CDR1 is SGHDT and CDR2 is YYEEEE. CDR3 in DNA: TGTGCCAGCAGCTTGGGCGGGACAGGGTTAAGGGAGACCCAGTACTTC. Amino acids: CASSLGGTGLRETQYF. The full variable domain, with the rest looked up from reference TRBV5-6 and TRBJ2-5, is DAGVTQSPTHLIKTRGQQVTLRCSPKSGHDTVSWYQQALGQGPQFIFQYYEEEERQRGNFPDRFSGHQFPNYSSELNVNALLLGDSALYLCASSLGGTGLRETQYFGPGTRLLVL.

The chain recombines TRBV6-5 with TRBJ2-2, with D possibly matching TRBD2 (5 bases). CDR1 and CDR2 (germline): MNHEY, SVGAGI. CDR3 length: 14 residues. With 5 bases removed from V and 6 bases from J, the gap between germline ends came to 13 bases. The chain's CDR3 is CASSHPNGAGELFF. CDR3 in DNA: TGTGCCAGCAGTCACCCTAACGGGGCCGGGGAGCTGTTTTTT.

This clone was picked up a small number of times. The chain combines TRBV29-1 with TRBJ1-2, with unresolved D. The CDR3 extends over 9 amino acids. V was clipped by 0 bases and J by 8 bases, with 1 base between them. Germline assignment: CDR1 SQVTM and CDR2 ANQGSEA. Written as DNA, the CDR3 is TGCAGCGTTGAAGAAGGCTACACCTTC. As protein: CSVEEGYTF.